This T cell receptor (beta chain) was recorded in a study of cytomegalovirus exposure and HLA in healthy donors. Whole-study results and caveats: Among TCR sequences, most were rare, though some public TCRs appeared in many donors.

Points on this clone: What it binds is not known.

13 Jbeta primers and 60 Vbeta primers were used for the PCR. Profiled with immunoSEQ multiplex PCR; TCRdb holds only in-frame clones, not every one. Recorded here are roughly 71,000 clones; the top ten clones represent 5%. CDR3 length: 14 residues. Germline CDR1 is LGHNT and CDR2 is FRNRAP. V gave up 5 bases and J gave up 13 bases, with 18 bases separating them. The sample comprised PBMCs. V gene TRBV12-5 combines with J gene TRBJ1-6; unclear D gene. This clonotype originated in a woman between 40 and 55 years old in good health and CMV-seropositive. For the CDR3, the DNA is TGTGCTAGTGGTGTCGGACGGACTATTGGGCCCCTCCACTTT. Amino acids: CASGVGRTIGPLHF.